This record covers a single T cell receptor (beta chain). This clonotype was found a few times. What this receptor recognizes is not known. Base qualities are missing; no much larger clone stands one base away. The CDR3 goes from the cysteine to the phenylalanine over 15 residues. The CDR3 DNA has 45 bases and is translated from base 1. A distance of 17 bases separates the germline ends of V and J, which lose 7 bases and 3 bases respectively. CDR1 is given as MNHEY and CDR2 as SVGEGT, both from the germline V gene. Library construction relied on PCR. DNA from cultured CD4+ T cells was subjected to TCR sequencing with the Oncomine TCR Beta short-read assay at the Johns Hopkins FTIC core. The QIAamp micro DNA kit was used to extract genomic DNA from the cultured CD4+ T cells. Oncomine TCR Beta libraries from cultured CD4+ T cells were pooled with unique dual indexes and sequenced on an Illumina iSeq 100. The paper's processing steps were these. Non-productive sequences were filtered out, and CDR3s that did not start with C, did not end with F or W, or were shorter than 7 amino acids were discarded. Antigen-specific clonotypes were identified using the MANAFEST web application through comparison of peptide-stimulated wells with reference and other culture wells. To be called positive, a clone needed an FDR below 0.05, an odds ratio above 5, and a productive frequency above 0.1% in at least two of three replicate wells. Cross-reactive clonotypes were defined as significantly expanded in both SARS-CoV-2 spike wells and at least one common cold coronavirus spike condition. Using R version 3.6.1, CDR3 homology was evaluated through Levenshtein distances (stringdist) along with unrooted phylogenetic trees (ape). The public sequencing data were trimmed at Q25 with fastp and processed into clonotypes with MiXCR by TCRdb, which kept only in-frame beta chains. Each CDR3 protein gets just one entry, which takes the most common genes and DNA from the rows behind it. Clone size and V and J calls follow TCRdb, not the original study. Within this sample are about 15,000 distinct CDR3 sequences, with around 50% of them counted one time only. The ten largest clonotypes hold less than 20% of the sample.

Reading the label with the study, this specimen's treatment or condition is: roughly 10-day PBMC culture with coronavirus spike peptide pools or control peptides (ViraFEST assay). The ViraFEST assay was used in the study, in which antigen-specific T cells were expanded with peptide pools and expanded clonotypes were subsequently identified by TCR sequencing. Positive SARS-CoV-2 PCR tests in the convalescent patients dated from March to December 2020, before Alpha, Beta and Delta variants emerged in the United States. Each well held 2.2 million or so PBMCs cultured in IMDM containing approximately 5.3% human AB serum and around 9.2 IU/ml IL-2, with around 9.2 ug/ml peptide pools added. Half of the culture medium was replaced with fresh IL-2-containing medium on days 3 and 7. After around 11 days of culture, CD4+ T cells were isolated by negative selection using the EasySep CD4+ T cell isolation kit. Ficoll-Paque Plus gradient centrifugation was used to isolate PBMCs from whole blood, and the isolated PBMCs were then either used fresh or cryopreserved at -140C. Culture conditions were generally each tested in triplicate wells.

These data are taken from a study of vaccination and CD4 T cells after COVID-19 (dated by TCRdb to 2022 to 2024). About the investigation overall: Convalescent patients had a positive SARS-CoV-2 result on nasal swab PCR, and of these patients, several had mild disease and one had severe disease. Control cultures used a CEFX viral epitope pool as positive control, an HIV-1 Nef peptide pool as negative control, or no peptide. The cultures were stimulated with overlapping spike peptide pools from SARS-CoV-2 and from the common cold coronaviruses HCoV-NL63, HCoV-OC43 and HCoV-229E. Post-COVID blood samples were collected from convalescent patients a median of roughly 100 days after diagnosis, with a range of roughly 30 to 161 days. Each participant got two doses of either the Pfizer-BioNTech BNT162b2 vaccine (n=8) or the Moderna mRNA-1273 vaccine (n=2). The time from the second vaccine dose to post-vaccine blood sampling had a median of 72 days and ranged from roughly 12 to 250 days. In around nine COVID-19 convalescent patients and several infection-naive healthy vaccine recipients, the spike-specific CD4+ TCR repertoire before mRNA vaccination was compared with the repertoire after mRNA vaccination. The convalescent cohort included six males and four females, with two Hispanic individuals, seven Caucasians, two Asians and one multiracial person. The study at large found these results: The median count of SARS-CoV-2-reactive clonotypes went up from under 25 after infection to a few dozen after vaccination, although the change was not significant. In convalescent patients, nearly all vaccine-specific clones (304 of 307) were found to be mono-reactive for SARS-CoV-2 spike rather than cross-reactive with common cold coronaviruses. Relatively few convalescent patients were included in the study, and early timepoints after natural infection were not analyzed. Among the post-vaccine SARS-CoV-2-reactive clones in convalescent patients, a median about 87% showed up only after vaccination, which suggests vaccine-specific priming.

The TCR comes from a human donor who had recovered from COVID-19. This chain joins TRBV6-2 or TRBV6-3 to TRBJ2-3, with a weak D call of TRBD2 (5 bases match). This specimen was CD4+ T cells from blood, cultured in vitro, taken before SARS-CoV-2 vaccination. The sequenced DNA is TGTGCCAGCAAGCCGGCGGGCGACTCGACAGATACGCAGTATTTT. This yields the protein CASKPAGDSTDTQYF.